The 12 T cell receptor beta chains below all came from one sample that was sequenced in a study of blood T cells in healthy people across ages. Through a sample-barcoded 5' primer and a J-beta primer mix, a second PCR was run for roughly 6 to 12 cycles. TCRdb fed the 5' RACE reads into MiXCR, producing one record per CDR3 protein. The table lists about 640,000 distinct CDR3 sequences, about 53% of them singletons. Sequencing input: blood. These receptors were taken from a man between 60 and 75 years old in good health.

This clonotype came up a few times. The junction departs from the called germline gene at one end, perhaps through a read error. V gene TRBV27 combines with J gene TRBJ1-1; weak D call: TRBD1 (6 bases). The CDR3 consists of 15 residues. Looked up from germline, CDR1 is MNHEY and CDR2 is SMNVEV (reference sequence). DNA for the CDR3: TGTGCCAGCAGTTTGGCCAGGGGAATGAACGCTGAAGCTTTCTTT. Translated, it gives CASSLARGMNAEAFF.

In this sample, this clonotype turned up a few times. The chain couples TRBV5-1 to TRBJ2-3; D not certain. The CDR3 is 15 residues long. Trimming shortened V by 2 bases and J by 1 base, and 11 bases separated the two germline ends. Germline V lookup: CDR1 SGHRS, CDR2 YFSETQ. CDR3 region: CASSFVGPRTDTQYF. In DNA, the CDR3 is TGCGCCAGCAGCTTTGTCGGCCCGCGCACAGATACGCAGTATTTT.

The chain recombines TRBV4-1 with TRBJ2-4; TRBD2 might be the D (5 bases). Trimming took 4 bases from V and 12 from J, leaving 22 bases between them. CDR3 size: 15 residues. Germline V gene data show CDR1 as MGHRA and CDR2 as YSYEKL. The CDR3 DNA sequence: TGCGCCAGCAGCCCAGGAGGCGGTACTCAAGAGACTCAGTACTTC. Translating gives CASSPGGGTQETQYF.

The chain carries TRBV20-1 and TRBJ2-2; 11 bases fit TRBD2. Germline lookup yields CDR1 DFQATT and CDR2 SNEGSKA (reference sequence). Trimming removed 6 bases from V and 7 bases from J; junction bases left unmatched: 16. The CDR3 has 17 amino acids. The CDR3, as DNA: TGCAGTGCGGCCGAGAAAAATAGCGGGGGGGCCGTCGGGGAGCTGTTTTTT. Its protein is CSAAEKNSGGAVGELFF.

The rearrangement joins TRBV28 to TRBJ2-1; TRBD2 might be the D (6 bases). V shed 3 bases and J shed 2 bases, with 11 bases lying between them. The CDR3 is 15 amino acids. Per germline, CDR1 MDHEN and CDR2 SYDVKM. Here the CDR3 reads CASSLVGGTYNEQFF. For the CDR3, the DNA is TGTGCCAGCAGTTTGGTCGGGGGAACCTACAATGAGCAGTTCTTC.

The V gene is TRBV25-1, the J gene TRBJ2-1, with a possible D match to TRBD1 (6 bases). V was cut by 2 bases and J by 0 bases, with 14 bases left in between. Germline assignment: CDR1 MGHDK and CDR2 SYGVNS. This CDR3 has 17 amino acids. The CDR3 region has the DNA TGTGCCAGCAGTGAAGGGGGCGGTCCTAGCTCCTACAATGAGCAGTTCTTC. Translated: CASSEGGGPSSYNEQFF. Together with reference TRBV25-1 and TRBJ2-1, the CDR3 gives the full variable domain: EADIYQTPRYLVIGTGKKITLECSQTMGHDKMYWYQQDPGMELHLIHYSYGVNSTEKGDLSSESTVSRIRTEHFPLTLESARPSHTSQYLCASSEGGGPSSYNEQFFGPGTRLTVL.

This clonotype was counted only a few times. The rearrangement uses TRBV20-1 and TRBJ2-7; D assignment may be TRBD1 or TRBD2 (6 bases each). The ends were cut back, 3 bases at V and 3 bases at J, with 15 bases in the middle. Germline V gene sequence: CDR1 DFQATT, CDR2 SNEGSKA (reference sequence). CDR3 length equals 14 residues. The CDR3 coding sequence is TGCAGTGCTAGGGGGTGGGGGGCGATCTACGAGCAGTACTTC. Protein product: CSARGWGAIYEQYF.

J is TRBJ2-4 and V is TRBV2; no reliable D call. The V end was cut by 2 bases, the J end by 6 bases, with 8 bases between. The CDR3 sequence is 13 residues long. From germline, CDR1 is SNHLY and CDR2 FYNNEI. CDR3 sequence reads: CASSEPGRNIQYF. The DNA for the CDR3 is TGTGCCAGCAGTGAACCCGGCAGAAACATTCAGTACTTC.

As to this clonotype: At one of its ends the junction is not consistent with the germline gene, which may arise from a read error. The rearrangement joins TRBV20-1 to TRBJ1-5; 8 positions agree with TRBD1. CDR3 length: 15 amino acids. The germline gives CDR1 DFQATT, CDR2 SNEGSKA (reference sequence). The CDR3 nucleotides read TGCAGTGCTAGAATGTTGGGACAGGAAAATCGGCCCCAGCATTTT. Translating it yields CSARMLGQENRPQHF.

For this clonotype: Germline and junction disagree at one end, which may indicate a read error. J is TRBJ1-2 and V is TRBV6-1; D is undetermined. Germline assignment: CDR1 MNHNS and CDR2 SASEGT. CDR3 size: 13 residues. The CDR3 protein is CASTIDNNYGYIF. For the CDR3, the DNA is TGTGCCAGCACCATAGACAATAACTATGGCTACATCTTC.

This rearrangement joins TRBV6-4 to TRBJ2-4; 9 bases map to TRBD1. The J call may be incorrect, as the DNA end agrees better with TRBJ2-5. The CDR3 totals 17 residues. The germline V gene encodes CDR1 MRHNA and CDR2 SNTAGT. In DNA, the CDR3 is TGTGCCAGGCCTCCGGGACAGGGTACTCTTCGGGGAGAGACCCAGTACTTC. This codes for CARPPGQGTLRGETQYF.

This clonotype has just a few counts. The chain is built from TRBV12-3 or TRBV12-4 and TRBJ1-1; no clear D gene. This CDR3 has 14 residues. Trimming took off 7 bases at V and 4 bases at J, with 16 bases between the two ends. This chain's CDR3 is CASTESPVGTEAFF. In nucleotides, the CDR3 is TGTGCCAGCACCGAGAGCCCGGTCGGCACTGAAGCTTTCTTT.